A single sample gave rise to the 23 T cell receptor beta chains below, sequenced in a study of T-cell reconstitution after alpha-beta-depleted transplantation in children. The TCRbeta library incorporated unique molecular identifiers. TCRdb re-derived calls from the PCR reads in MiXCR, one entry per CDR3 protein. The sample lists approximately 83,000 distinct CDR3 sequences; 7% to 10% were seen once. The source was PBMCs from the stem cell graft donor, collected from the stem cell graft. These receptors were obtained from a human donor who donated a stem cell graft to a child with congenital amegakaryocytic thrombocytopenia.

This chain links TRBV3-1 with TRBJ2-3; 10 positions agree with TRBD2. V dropped 3 bases and J dropped 5; count of bases not matched to a gene: 11. The CDR3 extends over 17 amino acids. Germline values: CDR1 LGHDT, CDR2 YNNKEL (reference sequence). The CDR3 DNA reads as TGTGCCAGCAGCCATCTTAGCGGGAGGCCCTTTGAAGATACGCAGTATTTT. It is translated as CASSHLSGRPFEDTQYF.

Many counts were recorded for this clonotype. The rearrangement joins TRBV5-6 to TRBJ2-7; D is uncertain. V lost 1 base and J lost 4, with 6 bases in between. Germline V gene sequence: CDR1 SGHDT, CDR2 YYEEEE. This CDR3 contains 12 residues. CDR3 nucleotides: TGTGCCAGCAGCTTGCAAAGATACGAGCAGTACTTC. This sequence encodes CASSLQRYEQYF.

This clonotype has at least ten counts. Here the CDR3 reads CSARDGLGGTEAFF. The CDR3 nucleotides are TGCAGTGCTAGAGATGGACTCGGGGGCACTGAAGCTTTCTTT. V is TRBV20-1 and J is TRBJ1-1; possible D gene TRBD1, 5 bases. The CDR3 spans 14 residues. Germline V CDR1 and CDR2: DFQATT, SNEGSKA (reference sequence). Trimming took 0 bases from V and 4 from J, leaving 12 bases between them.

The table lists this clonotype with many counts. V gene TRBV9 combines with J gene TRBJ2-1, with TRBD2 identical over 12 bases. The V segment lost 0 bases and the J segment 6 bases; nucleotides outside the gene matches: 7. This CDR3 contains 17 residues. The germline CDR1 and CDR2 sequences are SGDLS and YYNGEE. The DNA for the CDR3 is TGTGCCAGCAGCGTAGAAGTAGGACTAGCGGGACTCAATGAGCAGTTCTTC. This translates into CASSVEVGLAGLNEQFF.

This clonotype was seen repeatedly, ten times or more. The chain has TRBV5-1 and TRBJ1-2; D not resolved. Looked up from germline, CDR1 is SGHRS and CDR2 is YFSETQ. The CDR3 runs to 15 residues. Between the trimmed V and J ends, which lost 4 bases and 4 bases, there was a span of 17 bases. The CDR3 DNA follows: TGCGCCAGCAGCCCCCGTAGCATCTTAAGCTATGGCTACACCTTC. It translates to CASSPRSILSYGYTF. Using reference TRBV5-1 and TRBJ1-2 for the parts outside the CDR3, the full variable domain is KAGVTQTPRYLIKTRGQQVTLSCSPISGHRSVSWYQQTPGQGLQFLFEYFSETQRNKGNFPGRFSGRQFSNSRSEMNVSTLELGDSALYLCASSPRSILSYGYTFGSGTRLTVV.

This clonotype was recorded at least ten times. The genes are TRBV5-5 and TRBJ2-5; D remains ambiguous. V lost 6 bases and J lost 2, with 17 bases in between. CDR3 size: 15 residues. The germline V gene encodes CDR1 SGHKS and CDR2 YYEKEE (reference sequence). CDR3 region: CASKPPWDPQETQYF. For the CDR3, the DNA is TGTGCCAGCAAACCCCCTTGGGATCCGCAAGAGACCCAGTACTTC.

This clonotype was recorded many times. V gene TRBV7-6 combines with J gene TRBJ1-6, with a possible D match to TRBD1 (6 bases). The CDR3 contains 16 residues. V dropped 2 bases and J dropped 6 bases, with 14 bases sitting between them. Germline V gene lookup returns CDR1 SGHVS and CDR2 FNYEAQ. CDR3 DNA: TGTGCCAGCAGCTTATGGGGGGCTGACGGTAATTCACCCCTCCACTTT. Translating it yields CASSLWGADGNSPLHF.

This clonotype was counted many times. The rearrangement joins TRBV10-2 to TRBJ1-1; D remains unclear. There are 12 residues in the CDR3. From germline, CDR1 is WSHSY and CDR2 SAAADI. Trimming left V 3 bases short and J 5 bases short, with 7 bases between. The CDR3 protein is CASSEDTTEAFF. CDR3 nucleotides: TGCGCCAGCAGTGAAGATACTACTGAAGCTTTCTTT.

The table lists this clonotype with many counts. V usage is TRBV5-1 and J usage is TRBJ2-7; tentatively, D is TRBD1 (5 bases). The V end lost 6 bases, the J end lost 0 bases, and 13 bases lay between the germline ends. Germline CDR1 is SGHRS and CDR2 is YFSETQ. This CDR3 has 14 residues. Here the CDR3 DNA reads TGCGCCAGCACCAAGGGGTCCAGCTCCTACGAGCAGTACTTC. Amino acids: CASTKGSSSYEQYF.

This clonotype was detected many times. The V and J genes are TRBV4-1 and TRBJ1-1; the D gene is possibly TRBD1 (5 bases). Trimming stripped 1 base from V and 4 bases from J, with 7 bases between. The CDR3 loop spans 13 amino acids. The V gene's germline CDR1 is MGHRA and CDR2 YSYEKL. Written as DNA, the CDR3 is TGCGCCAGCAGCCAAGTCCAGGGCACTGAAGCTTTCTTT. Translation gives CASSQVQGTEAFF.

Many counts were recorded for this clonotype. This chain uses TRBV2 with TRBJ1-4; tentatively, D is TRBD1 (5 bases). Germline V lookup: CDR1 SNHLY, CDR2 FYNNEI. The CDR3 loop spans 14 amino acids. The ends were cut back, 7 bases at V and 3 bases at J, with 12 bases in the middle. The CDR3 here is CASKAGPANEKLFF. As DNA, the CDR3 is TGTGCCAGCAAAGCAGGGCCGGCTAATGAAAAACTGTTTTTT.

This clonotype was counted between two and nine times. The chain links TRBV2 to TRBJ2-7, with D perhaps matching TRBD1 (6 bases). This CDR3 spans 15 amino acids. CDR1 is SNHLY and CDR2 is FYNNEI in the germline V gene. The V end was cut by 3 bases, the J end by 0 bases, with 12 bases between. As DNA, the CDR3 is TGTGCCAGCAGTGATTTCGACAGGAGCTCCTACGAGCAGTACTTC. As protein: CASSDFDRSSYEQYF.

This clonotype turned up a few times. The chain has TRBV28 and TRBJ2-7, with 7 bases identical to TRBD1. J lost 3 bases, V lost 4 bases, and 3 bases had no gene match. The CDR3 consists of 13 residues. Germline CDR1 reads MDHEN; CDR2 reads SYDVKM. CDR3 DNA: TGTGCCAGCAGTTCGACAGGGAACTACGAGCAGTACTTC. Amino acids: CASSSTGNYEQYF.

This clonotype was counted ten times or more. V and J are TRBV20-1 and TRBJ2-2; weak D call: TRBD1 (6 bases). This CDR3 has 14 residues. Trimming removed 4 bases at V and 3 bases at J, with 12 bases between. Looked up from germline, CDR1 is DFQATT and CDR2 is SNEGSKA (reference sequence). As DNA, the CDR3 is TGCAGTGCTACGCATACAGGGTACACCGGGGAGCTGTTTTTT. This sequence encodes CSATHTGYTGELFF.

There are many counts of this clonotype. The chain employs TRBV12-3 or TRBV12-4 and TRBJ2-1, with TRBD1 matching over 9 bases. The CDR3 contains 15 residues. V lost 6 bases, J lost 1 base, and 4 bases stayed unmatched. CDR3 amino acids: CASSRQGVSYNEQFF. CDR3 nucleotides: TGTGCCAGCAGCAGACAGGGGGTGTCCTACAATGAGCAGTTCTTC.

This clonotype has a count of ten or more. V and J are TRBV5-5 and TRBJ2-7; no firm D call. The CDR3 extends over 14 amino acids. Germline CDR1 reads SGHKS; CDR2 reads YYEKEE (reference sequence). Trimming shortened V by 3 bases and J by 2 bases, and 12 bases separated the two germline ends. CDR3 coding DNA: TGTGCCAGCAGCTCCGACCCCCCGGCCTACGAGCAGTACTTC. Translated: CASSSDPPAYEQYF.

This clonotype appeared many times. This rearrangement joins TRBV12-3 or TRBV12-4 to TRBJ2-2; D gene uncertain. Trimming took 6 bases from V and 7 from J, leaving 9 bases between them. The CDR3 runs to 12 residues. CDR3 DNA sequence: TGTGCCAGCAGCATCGGGTTCGGGGAGCTGTTTTTT. It encodes CASSIGFGELFF.

This clonotype was counted many times. This chain joins TRBV5-1 and TRBJ2-1, with TRBD1 as a possible D gene (5 bases). CDR3 size: 13 residues. Germline CDR1 SGHRS, CDR2 YFSETQ. The V end lost 5 bases, the J end lost 2 bases, and 8 bases lay between the germline ends. CDR3 sequence (DNA): TGCGCCAGCAGTGGGGCTGCCTACAATGAGCAGTTCTTC. Translating it yields CASSGAAYNEQFF.

This clonotype was seen ten or more times. This chain joins TRBV5-1 and TRBJ2-1, with D maybe TRBD1 (7 bases). Germline assignment: CDR1 SGHRS and CDR2 YFSETQ. This CDR3 is 16 amino acids long. The germline V and J ends were trimmed by 0 bases and 4 bases, with 14 bases remaining between them. The CDR3 sequence: CASSLDAAGGYNEQFF. CDR3 sequence (DNA): TGCGCCAGCAGCTTGGATGCCGCAGGGGGGTACAATGAGCAGTTCTTC.

In its sample, this clonotype was seen many times. V is TRBV11-1 and J is TRBJ1-2, with 9 bases fitting TRBD1. Unmatched junction bases numbered 2, after V lost 5 bases and J lost 4 bases. The CDR3 consists of 13 residues. Per the germline V gene, CDR1 is SGHAT and CDR2 is FQDESV (reference sequence). CDR3 loop: CASSPGQGYGYTF. The CDR3 DNA reads TGTGCCAGCAGCCCGGGACAGGGCTATGGCTACACCTTC.

This clonotype was counted many times. In nucleotides, the CDR3 is TGTGCCAGCAGTCCCGGCCTAGCAAACTACGAGCAGTACTTC. It codes for CASSPGLANYEQYF. The V and J genes are TRBV12-3 or TRBV12-4 and TRBJ2-7; tentatively, D is TRBD2 (5 bases). The CDR3 contains 14 residues. With 5 bases removed from V and 3 bases from J, the gap between germline ends came to 14 bases.

This clonotype has more than one count but fewer than ten. The V and J genes are TRBV19 and TRBJ1-2, with D unclear. Deletions cut 5 bases from V and 6 bases from J, with 13 bases between. The length of the CDR3 is 13 residues. The V gene's germline CDR1 is LNHDA and CDR2 SQIVND (reference sequence). The CDR3 DNA is TGTGCCAGTAGTCCGGGAGTATTTGATGGCTACACCTTC. Translation gives CASSPGVFDGYTF.

This clonotype was picked up many times. The chain combines TRBV4-1 with TRBJ2-7, with 7 nucleotides matching TRBD1. Trimming cost V 1 base and J 9 bases; bases outside gene matches: 3. This CDR3 comprises 12 residues. Per the germline V gene, CDR1 is MGHRA and CDR2 is YSYEKL. The CDR3 loop reads CASSQVGTVQYF. CDR3 coding DNA: TGCGCCAGCAGCCAAGTGGGGACAGTGCAGTACTTC.